This T cell receptor (beta chain) was obtained from a study of blood T cell repertoires in COVID-19. Study as a whole: Sites across the United States, Italy and Spain contributed samples from acute and convalescent COVID-19. PBMCs, B-cell-depleted T cells, or T cells were the source of the cDNA or gDNA that made up the material.

V dropped 3 bases and J dropped 4; count of bases not matched to a gene: 12. Looked up from germline, CDR1 is SGHNT and CDR2 is YENEEA. The CDR3 totals 17 residues. Libraries were prepared by immunoSEQ multiplex PCR; TCRdb keeps only in-frame clonotypes and omits some of them. The repertoire includes around 130,000 clones, 87% of them detected once, and more than 3.5% sits in the top ten. The gene calls are TRBV11-3 and TRBJ2-1; 7 bases fit TRBD2. The receptor was derived from an older woman with acute or convalescent COVID-19. The specimen was peripheral blood. CDR3 nucleotides: TGTGCCAGCAGCTTTCGGACGTGGCTAGCGGTTTACAATGAGCAGTTCTTC. This codes for CASSFRTWLAVYNEQFF.